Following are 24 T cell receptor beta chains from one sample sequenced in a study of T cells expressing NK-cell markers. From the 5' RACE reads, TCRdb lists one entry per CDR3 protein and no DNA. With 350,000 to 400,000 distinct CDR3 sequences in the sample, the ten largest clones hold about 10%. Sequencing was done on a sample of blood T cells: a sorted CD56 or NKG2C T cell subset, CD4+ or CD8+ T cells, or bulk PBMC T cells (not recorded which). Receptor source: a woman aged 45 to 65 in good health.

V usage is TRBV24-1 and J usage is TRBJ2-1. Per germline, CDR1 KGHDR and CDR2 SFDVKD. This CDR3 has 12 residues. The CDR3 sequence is CATSDLAREQFF.

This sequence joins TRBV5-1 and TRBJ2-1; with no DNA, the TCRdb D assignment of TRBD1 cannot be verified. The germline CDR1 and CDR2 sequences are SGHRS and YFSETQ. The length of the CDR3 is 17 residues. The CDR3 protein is CASSLAKWGSNSNEQFF.

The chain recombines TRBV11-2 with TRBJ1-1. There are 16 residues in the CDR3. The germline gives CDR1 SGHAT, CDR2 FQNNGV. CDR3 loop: CASSLGRGYANTEAFF.

The CDR3 region is CASSEGRGKGEQFF. The chain recombines TRBV10-2 with TRBJ2-1; TCRdb picks TRBD1, but there is no DNA to check that call. Germline values: CDR1 WSHSY, CDR2 SAAADI. The CDR3 totals 14 residues.

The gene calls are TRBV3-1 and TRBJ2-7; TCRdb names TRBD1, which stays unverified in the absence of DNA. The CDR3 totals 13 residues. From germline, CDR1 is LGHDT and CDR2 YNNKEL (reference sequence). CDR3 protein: CASSRPPSYEQYF.

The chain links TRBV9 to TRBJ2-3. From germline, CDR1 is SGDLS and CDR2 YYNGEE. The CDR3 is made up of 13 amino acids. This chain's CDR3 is CASSRDPSDTQYF.

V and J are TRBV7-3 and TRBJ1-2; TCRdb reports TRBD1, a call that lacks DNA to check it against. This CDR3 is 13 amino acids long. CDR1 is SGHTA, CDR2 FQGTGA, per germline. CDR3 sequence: CASSSGQGVGYTF.

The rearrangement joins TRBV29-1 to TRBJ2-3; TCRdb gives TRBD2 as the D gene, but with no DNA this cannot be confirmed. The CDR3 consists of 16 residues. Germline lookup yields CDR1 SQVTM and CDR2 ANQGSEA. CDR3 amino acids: CSGGLAGAPARDTQYF.

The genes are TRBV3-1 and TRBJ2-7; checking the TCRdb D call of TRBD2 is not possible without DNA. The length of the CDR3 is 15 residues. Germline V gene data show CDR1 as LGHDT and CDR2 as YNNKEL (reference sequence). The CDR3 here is CASSQDSGSTYEQYF.

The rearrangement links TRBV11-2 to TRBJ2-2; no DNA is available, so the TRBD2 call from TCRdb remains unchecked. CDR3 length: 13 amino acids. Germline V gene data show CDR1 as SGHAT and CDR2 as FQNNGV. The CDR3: CASRVWSAPELFF. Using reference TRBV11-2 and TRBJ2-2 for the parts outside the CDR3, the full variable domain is EAGVAQSPRYKIIEKRQSVAFWCNPISGHATLYWYQQILGQGPKLLIQFQNNGVVDDSQLPKDRFSAERLKGVDSTLKIQPAKLEDSAVYLCASRVWSAPELFFGEGSRLTVL.

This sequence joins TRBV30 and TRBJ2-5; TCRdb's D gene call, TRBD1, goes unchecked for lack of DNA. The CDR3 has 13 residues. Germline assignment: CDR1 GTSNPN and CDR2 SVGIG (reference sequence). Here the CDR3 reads CASYPGVGETQYF.

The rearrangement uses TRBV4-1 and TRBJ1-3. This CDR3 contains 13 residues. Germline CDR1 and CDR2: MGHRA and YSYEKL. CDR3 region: CASSQTSGNTIYF.

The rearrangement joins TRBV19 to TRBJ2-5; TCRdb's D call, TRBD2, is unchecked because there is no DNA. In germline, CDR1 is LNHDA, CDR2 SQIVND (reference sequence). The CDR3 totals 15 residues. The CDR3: CASSIMAGGQETQYF.

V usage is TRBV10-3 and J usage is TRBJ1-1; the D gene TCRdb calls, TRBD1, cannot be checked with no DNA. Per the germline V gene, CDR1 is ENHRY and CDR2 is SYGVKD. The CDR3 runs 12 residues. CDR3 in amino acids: CANNDGGTEAFF.

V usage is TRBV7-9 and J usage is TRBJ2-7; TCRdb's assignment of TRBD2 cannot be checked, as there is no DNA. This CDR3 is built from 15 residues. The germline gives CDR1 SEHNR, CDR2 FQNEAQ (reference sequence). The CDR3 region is CASSDTGTNSYEQYF.

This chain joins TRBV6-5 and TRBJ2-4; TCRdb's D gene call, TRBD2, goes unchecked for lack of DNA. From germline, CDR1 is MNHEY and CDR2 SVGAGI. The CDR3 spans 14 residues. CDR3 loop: CASSPNLVENIQYF.

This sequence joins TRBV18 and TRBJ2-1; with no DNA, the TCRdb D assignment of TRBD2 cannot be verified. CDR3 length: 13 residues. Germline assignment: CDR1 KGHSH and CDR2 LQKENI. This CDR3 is CASSPPSGNEQFF.

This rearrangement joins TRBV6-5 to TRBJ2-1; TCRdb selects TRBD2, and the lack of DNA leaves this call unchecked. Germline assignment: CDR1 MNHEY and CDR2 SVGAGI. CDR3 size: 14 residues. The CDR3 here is CASGGPGGNNEQFF.

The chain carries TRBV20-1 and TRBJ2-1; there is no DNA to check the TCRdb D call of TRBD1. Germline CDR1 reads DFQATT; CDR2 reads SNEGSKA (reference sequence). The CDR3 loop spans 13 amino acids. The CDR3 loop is CSARGQGPNEQFF.

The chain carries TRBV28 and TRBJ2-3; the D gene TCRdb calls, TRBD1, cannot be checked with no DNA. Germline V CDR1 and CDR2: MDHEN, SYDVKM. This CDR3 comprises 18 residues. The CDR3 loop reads CASSPDSRVYSSTDTQYF.

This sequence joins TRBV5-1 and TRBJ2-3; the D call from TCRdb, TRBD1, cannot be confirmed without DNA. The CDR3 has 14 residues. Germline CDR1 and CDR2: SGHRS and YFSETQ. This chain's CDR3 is CASSLGAGTDTQYF.

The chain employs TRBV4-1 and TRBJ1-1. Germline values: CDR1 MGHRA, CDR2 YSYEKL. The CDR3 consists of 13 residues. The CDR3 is CASSLSGITEAFF.

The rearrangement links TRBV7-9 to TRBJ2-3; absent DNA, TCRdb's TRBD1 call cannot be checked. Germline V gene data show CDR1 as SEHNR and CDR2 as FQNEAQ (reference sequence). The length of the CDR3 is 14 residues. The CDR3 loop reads CASSTDSFPDTQYF.

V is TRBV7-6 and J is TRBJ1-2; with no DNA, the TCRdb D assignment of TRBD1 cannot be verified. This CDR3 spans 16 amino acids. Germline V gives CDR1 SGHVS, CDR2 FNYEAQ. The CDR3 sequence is CASSFLTGGSNYGYTF.